The sequence of this TCR beta chain was determined in a study of regulatory T cells in long-lasting Graves disease. CDR1 and CDR2 from the germline V gene are SGHVS and FQNEAQ. V was clipped by 0 bases and J by 1 base, with 9 bases between them. The CDR3 covers 15 residues. Combining iRepertoire HTBI primers with Arm-PCR of CDR3 regions, the authors built TCR beta libraries. TCRdb independently ran MiXCR on the multiplex PCR reads; one entry per CDR3 protein. The sample gives about 430,000 distinct CDR3 sequences, 21% of which show up once; roughly an eighth is in the top ten. Overall study results and limits: Newly diagnosed Graves' patients exceeded persistent ones in TCR diversity.

Time point defined: persistent/refractory GD, antithyroid drugs over 5 years with positive TRAb. The TCR library was made from RNA extracted from PBMCs. Peripheral blood, approximately 9.6 milliliters of it, was drawn into EDTA tubes. This clonotype was recorded at least ten times. What it binds is not known. This clonotype was obtained from a female donor with Graves disease. The material sequenced was peripheral blood mononuclear cells (PBMCs), taken when the disease was refractory, from a patient treated with antithyroid drugs. This chain uses TRBV7-8 with TRBJ1-1, with unresolved D. DNA of the CDR3: TGTGCCAGCAGCTTAGCACGGGTAAGGAACACTGAAGCTTTCTTT. This sequence encodes CASSLARVRNTEAFF.